The 27 T cell receptor beta chains below come from one sample, sequenced in a study of T cells in Graves' hyperthyroidism and ophthalmopathy. There were TCR beta CDR3 regions amplified from RNA transcripts. First-round RT-PCR targeting the TCR CDR3 was performed with the HTBI primer set. TCRdb processed the multiplex PCR reads anew with MiXCR; each CDR3 protein has one entry. This sample has about 840,000 distinct CDR3 sequences, with 38% found just once. The specimen was blood. These receptors were taken from a man between 18 and 29 years old with Graves' hyperthyroidism.

This clonotype showed up many times. V gene TRBV7-3 combines with J gene TRBJ2-5, with D possibly matching TRBD2 (5 bases). The CDR3 length is 13 residues. V dropped 5 bases and J dropped 5 bases, with 12 bases sitting between them. Germline lookup yields CDR1 SGHTA and CDR2 FQGTGA. In DNA form, the CDR3 reads TGTGCCAGCAGCCCCGGGGTTCGGGAGACCCAGTACTTC. It translates to CASSPGVRETQYF. The full variable domain, completed using reference TRBV7-3 and TRBJ2-5, is GAGVSQTPSNKVTEKGKYVELRCDPISGHTALYWYRQSLGQGPEFLIYFQGTGAADDSGLPNDRFFAVRPEGSVSTLKIQRTERGDSAVYLCASSPGVRETQYFGPGTRLLVL.

The chain carries TRBV29-1 and TRBJ2-1; D uncertain. The germline V gene has CDR1 SQVTM and CDR2 ANQGSEA. This CDR3 has 11 amino acids. Between the trimmed V and J ends, which lost 4 bases and 2 bases, there was a span of 3 bases. The CDR3 DNA is TGCAGCGTTGGAGCCTACAATGAGCAGTTCTTC. Amino acid sequence: CSVGAYNEQFF.

This clonotype was counted at least ten times. The J gene is TRBJ2-7, the V gene TRBV2; D unclear. Germline CDR1 is SNHLY and CDR2 is FYNNEI. The CDR3 contains 13 residues. V was cut by 4 bases and J by 4 bases, with 11 bases left in between. CDR3 DNA sequence: TGTGCCAGCAGTGCGGCAGCTACTTACGAGCAGTACTTC. This sequence encodes CASSAAATYEQYF.

This clonotype was seen at least ten times. This rearrangement joins TRBV20-1 to TRBJ2-7; 10 bases agree with TRBD2. The germline V gene encodes CDR1 DFQATT and CDR2 SNEGSKA (reference sequence). The V segment lost 3 bases and the J segment 2 bases; nucleotides outside the gene matches: 4. The CDR3 loop spans 14 amino acids. CDR3 DNA sequence: TGCAGTGCTAGCAATCTAGCGGGAGCCTACGAGCAGTACTTC. Its translation: CSASNLAGAYEQYF.

A word on this clonotype: A single base separates this from a much larger clone, so it may be a read error. This chain links TRBV7-9 with TRBJ1-1; 7 nucleotides agree with TRBD1. In germline, CDR1 is SEHNR, CDR2 FQNEAQ (reference sequence). The CDR3 is 14 residues long. The CDR3 spells CASSPNLGGTETFF. The CDR3 DNA is TGCGCCAGCAGCCCGAACTTAGGGGGCACTGAAACTTTCTTT.

The count of this clonotype is one. The V gene is TRBV20-1, the J gene TRBJ2-7, with 8 bases matching TRBD2. Germline CDR1 reads DFQATT; CDR2 reads SNEGSKA (reference sequence). The CDR3 has 17 residues. V was clipped by 3 bases and J by 4 bases; unmatched bases: 17. The CDR3 region is CSARDPLAGGPGYEQYF. The CDR3 coding sequence is TGCAGTGCTAGGGATCCCCTGGCGGGAGGCCCAGGATACGAGCAGTACTTC.

The chain has TRBV7-9 and TRBJ2-7, with a possible D match to TRBD2 (6 bases). The CDR3 runs to 16 residues. The germline V gene has CDR1 SEHNR and CDR2 FQNEAQ (reference sequence). Deletions cut 5 bases from V and 0 bases from J, with 17 bases between. In nucleotides, the CDR3 is TGTGCCAGCAGCGGCGTCGGCGACGGGAGCTCCTACGAGCAGTACTTC. Translating gives CASSGVGDGSSYEQYF.

This clonotype appeared a few times. The genes are TRBV4-2 and TRBJ2-7; 11 bases match TRBD2. The CDR3 sequence is 15 residues long. V was pared by 2 bases and J by 2 bases, with 2 bases of the junction left unmatched. Per the germline V gene, CDR1 is LGHNA and CDR2 is YNFKEQ. CDR3: CASSQLAGGTYEQYF. The CDR3, as DNA: TGTGCCAGCAGCCAATTAGCGGGAGGGACCTACGAGCAGTACTTC.

The chain links TRBV2 to TRBJ2-2; D possibly matches TRBD1 or TRBD2 (5 bases each). Looked up from germline, CDR1 is SNHLY and CDR2 is FYNNEI. The CDR3 is 14 residues long. Trimming pared 8 bases from V and 2 bases from J, leaving 12 bases between. Here the CDR3 reads CASGVGDNTGELFF. The CDR3 region has the DNA TGTGCCAGCGGCGTAGGGGACAACACCGGGGAGCTGTTTTTT.

This clonotype was seen more than once but under ten times. The CDR3, as DNA: TGCAGTGCTAGTTCAGGGATGTCGGGCGAAAAACTGTTTTTT. It codes for CSASSGMSGEKLFF. The rearrangement links TRBV20-1 to TRBJ1-4, with a possible D match to TRBD1 (5 bases). This CDR3 spans 14 amino acids. Germline CDR1 and CDR2: DFQATT and SNEGSKA (reference sequence). V was cut by 3 bases and J by 8 bases, with 16 bases left in between.

For this clonotype: The junction departs from the called germline gene at one end, perhaps through a read error. J is TRBJ2-7 and V is TRBV7-2; weak D call: TRBD2 (6 bases). CDR3 size: 17 residues. Germline-derived CDR1 and CDR2 are SGHTA and FQGNSA. In nucleotides, the CDR3 is TGCGCCAGCAGCCAAGAGCGGGTCGCGGCCTACACCTACGAGCAGTACTTC. Translation gives CASSQERVAAYTYEQYF.

V and J are TRBV29-1 and TRBJ1-1, with D unclear. The CDR3 has 10 residues. V was trimmed by 8 bases and J by 7 bases, leaving 11 bases between them. Germline CDR1 and CDR2: SQVTM and ANQGSEA. The CDR3 here is CSQERGEAFF. The CDR3 DNA follows: TGCAGCCAAGAACGAGGTGAAGCTTTCTTT.

J is TRBJ2-2 and V is TRBV7-9; the D gene is possibly TRBD2 (5 bases). V gave up 7 bases and J gave up 4 bases, with 16 bases separating them. The CDR3 has 15 residues. CDR1 is SEHNR, CDR2 FQNEAQ, per germline (reference sequence). Written as DNA, the CDR3 is TGTGCCAGCAACTTCGGTCGGACTCCCACCGGGGAGCTGTTTTTT. It encodes CASNFGRTPTGELFF. The whole variable domain, filled in from reference TRBV7-9 and TRBJ2-2, reads DTGVSQNPRHKITKRGQNVTFRCDPISEHNRLYWYRQTLGQGPEFLTYFQNEAQLEKSRLLSDRFSAERPKGSFSTLEIQRTEQGDSAMYLCASNFGRTPTGELFFGEGSRLTVL.

This clonotype was detected once. This may arise from a read error, as a much more abundant clone is one base away. CDR3 nucleotide sequence: TGTGCCAGCAGCCATAGCGGGGGGGCCAACTACGAGCAGTACTTC. Residues: CASSHSGGANYEQYF. This sequence joins TRBV5-8 and TRBJ2-7, with 11 bases aligning to TRBD2. The CDR3 is made up of 15 amino acids. Trimming removed 4 bases from V and 3 bases from J; junction bases left unmatched: 6. The germline V gene encodes CDR1 SGHTS and CDR2 YDEGEE.

The chain has TRBV6-6 and TRBJ2-6; D gene unclear. Germline CDR1 MNHNY, CDR2 SVGAGI (reference sequence). V was shortened by 6 bases and J by 4 bases, with 13 bases between the two germline ends. This CDR3 spans 15 amino acids. The CDR3 reads CASRSLLGGANVLTF. CDR3 nucleotides: TGTGCCAGCAGATCCCTTTTGGGGGGGGCCAACGTCCTGACTTTC.

This clonotype came up many times. The rearrangement joins TRBV2 to TRBJ1-1; D is undetermined. V was trimmed by 0 bases and J by 4 bases, leaving 12 bases between them. The CDR3 is 15 residues long. Germline V gene data show CDR1 as SNHLY and CDR2 as FYNNEI. CDR3 nucleotide sequence: TGTGCCAGCAGTGAAGCGTCGTTGGGAGGCACTGAAGCTTTCTTT. It specifies CASSEASLGGTEAFF.

A few counts support this clonotype. The chain combines TRBV19 with TRBJ1-1, with D maybe TRBD1 (6 bases). This CDR3 spans 14 amino acids. CDR1 is LNHDA, CDR2 SQIVND, per germline (reference sequence). V was cut by 10 bases and J by 4 bases, with 19 bases left in between. The DNA of the CDR3 is TGTGCCACCACCCCCCCAGGGGATACCACTGAAGCTTTCTTT. Translating it yields CATTPPGDTTEAFF.

In its sample, this clonotype was seen a few times. The rearrangement uses TRBV12-3 or TRBV12-4 and TRBJ1-2, with D unresolved. The germline V and J ends were trimmed by 3 bases and 0 bases, with 14 bases remaining between them. This CDR3 comprises 16 residues. The CDR3 loop is CASSLDAPGANYGYTF. In DNA, the CDR3 is TGTGCCAGCAGTTTGGACGCCCCGGGAGCTAACTATGGCTACACCTTC.

The V call is TRBV29-1, the J call TRBJ2-6, with D maybe TRBD1 (5 bases). Germline V gives CDR1 SQVTM, CDR2 ANQGSEA. This CDR3 has 18 residues. The V end was cut by 3 bases, the J end by 4 bases, with 22 bases between. CDR3 protein: CSVEATGQGPSGANVLTF. CDR3 nucleotide sequence: TGCAGCGTTGAGGCAACAGGCCAGGGTCCTTCAGGGGCCAACGTCCTGACTTTC. Full variable domain (rest looked up from reference TRBV29-1 and TRBJ2-6): SAVISQKPSRDICQRGTSLTIQCQVDSQVTMMFWYRQQPGQSLTLIATANQGSEATYESGFVIDKFPISRPNLTFSTLTVSNMSPEDSSIYLCSVEATGQGPSGANVLTFGAGSRLTVL.

This clonotype has just a few counts. V is TRBV7-9 and J is TRBJ2-7; no reliable D call. This CDR3 is 15 amino acids long. The V end lost 5 bases, the J end lost 0 bases, and 14 bases lay between the germline ends. CDR1 and CDR2 from the germline V gene are SEHNR and FQNEAQ (reference sequence). This CDR3 reads CASSNPVGRSYEQYF. DNA for the CDR3: TGTGCCAGCAGCAACCCAGTCGGTCGCTCCTACGAGCAGTACTTC. The variable domain in full, completed from reference TRBV7-9 and TRBJ2-7, reads DTGVSQNPRHKITKRGQNVTFRCDPISEHNRLYWYRQTLGQGPEFLTYFQNEAQLEKSRLLSDRFSAERPKGSFSTLEIQRTEQGDSAMYLCASSNPVGRSYEQYFGPGTRLTVT.

The sample holds many counts of this clonotype. The J gene is TRBJ2-7, the V gene TRBV7-2; 7 nucleotides align to TRBD1. V lost 0 bases and J lost 4; bases outside the gene matches: 6. This CDR3 spans 15 amino acids. The V gene's germline CDR1 is SGHTA and CDR2 FQGNSA. The CDR3 spells CASSLAGGGSYEQYF. For the CDR3, the DNA is TGTGCCAGCAGCTTAGCAGGGGGCGGTAGTTACGAGCAGTACTTC.

The gene calls are TRBV7-9 and TRBJ2-5, with no clear D. In germline, CDR1 is SEHNR, CDR2 FQNEAQ (reference sequence). Trimming left V 5 bases short and J 7 bases short, with 11 bases between. This CDR3 contains 12 residues. As DNA, the CDR3 is TGTGCCAGCAGCCGGACGGCCCTGACCCAGTACTTC. It specifies CASSRTALTQYF.

In this sample, this clonotype turned up a few times. The gene calls are TRBV5-1 and TRBJ2-7, with D maybe TRBD1 (5 bases). The ends were cut back, 3 bases at V and 0 bases at J, with 16 bases in the middle. This CDR3 is 16 amino acids long. Germline assignment: CDR1 SGHRS and CDR2 YFSETQ. The CDR3 here is CASSYLEGRDSYEQYF. In DNA, the CDR3 is TGCGCCAGCAGCTACCTCGAAGGCAGGGACTCCTACGAGCAGTACTTC.

Worth noting for this clonotype: The final CDR3 position lacks the conserved phenylalanine or tryptophan, pointing to a likely read error. The rearrangement uses TRBV5-1 and TRBJ1-1; D perhaps matches TRBD1 (5 bases). Trimming took off 4 bases at V and 11 bases at J, with 21 bases between the two ends. Germline-derived CDR1 and CDR2 are SGHRS and YFSETQ. This CDR3 is built from 14 residues. CDR3 bases: TGCGCCAGCAGCGGGGGAGGACAAGCAAGTAAGGCTTTCTCT. Amino acid sequence: CASSGGGQASKAFS.

The chain couples TRBV6-1 to TRBJ1-5; D is unclear. V was clipped by 6 bases and J by 4 bases, with 16 bases between them. CDR3 length: 15 residues. Germline lookup yields CDR1 MNHNS and CDR2 SASEGT. CDR3 in amino acids: CASSQPIAGNQPQHF. CDR3 DNA: TGTGCCAGCAGCCAACCTATTGCGGGGAATCAGCCCCAGCATTTT.

This clonotype was detected only a few times. The chain joins TRBV9 to TRBJ2-5; 11 positions match TRBD2. The CDR3 loop spans 15 amino acids. The V segment lost 3 bases and the J segment 6 bases; nucleotides outside the gene matches: 7. Germline V gene sequence: CDR1 SGDLS, CDR2 YYNGEE. The CDR3 spells CASSEPETSGKTQYF. The CDR3 bases are TGTGCCAGCAGCGAGCCTGAGACTAGCGGGAAGACCCAGTACTTC.

The chain combines TRBV25-1 with TRBJ2-5; D possibly corresponds to TRBD2 (5 bases). Trimming took off 6 bases at V and 9 bases at J, with 20 bases between the two ends. The CDR3 length is 14 residues. Germline V gene lookup returns CDR1 MGHDK and CDR2 SYGVNS. This chain's CDR3 is CASSPQPGYGAQYF. DNA for the CDR3: TGTGCCAGCAGCCCCCAACCGGGGTACGGGGCCCAGTACTTC.